This entry features one TCR beta chain sequence. Antigen: not known. This sample was taken from a study of cytomegalovirus exposure and HLA in healthy donors. It was with 60 Vbeta and 13 Jbeta primers that the PCR ran. TCRdb's copy holds only in-frame clones and misses some; the assay was immunoSEQ multiplex PCR. Among over 100,000 clones listed, around 78% were seen once. This CDR3 comprises 16 residues. Study-level results: Across HLA loci, a later analysis found differing TCR association rates, with DRB1 most and HLA-C fewest. Fewer N-insertions (relative to the roughly 670-donor mean) were reportedly seen in an Asian-associated ancestry cluster in a later analysis. Specificity of a few CMV-associated chains for CMV antigens was verified in vitro.

The chain employs TRBV7-5 and TRBJ1-6. TRBV7-5 is tagged as a pseudogene. Material for sequencing was PBMCs. This TCR came from a female donor in good health and CMV-seropositive. CDR3 bases: TGTGCCAGAAGCTTGGAGGGCGGGCAACATAATTCACCCCTCCACTTT. It translates to CARSLEGGQHNSPLHF.